The 10 T cell receptor beta chains given below trace back to one sample, sequenced in a study of blood T cell repertoires in COVID-19. Method: immunoSEQ multiplex PCR; TCRdb's copy keeps in-frame clones and lacks some. The data show a few hundred thousand clones, approximately 90% seen once. Sequencing was done on a sample of peripheral blood. The receptors were sampled from a woman in her 50s with active or convalescent COVID-19.

The chain joins TRBV5-1 to TRBJ2-7; D unresolved. Germline CDR1 SGHRS, CDR2 YFSETQ. With 0 bases removed from V and 2 bases from J, the gap between germline ends came to 15 bases. The CDR3 has 16 amino acids. DNA for the CDR3: TGCGCCAGCAGCTTGGTGGGCACCTCAATAACCTACGAGCAGTACTTC. Protein sequence: CASSLVGTSITYEQYF.

The chain combines TRBV30 with TRBJ1-1; weak D call: TRBD1 (5 bases). Trimming took off 8 bases at V and 1 base at J, with 14 bases between the two ends. This CDR3 comprises 13 residues. Looked up from germline, CDR1 is GTSNPN and CDR2 is SVGIG (reference sequence). This chain's CDR3 is CAGYLGGNTEAFF. Written as DNA, the CDR3 is TGTGCCGGATACCTGGGGGGGAACACTGAAGCTTTCTTT. Complete variable domain (other parts from reference TRBV30 and TRBJ1-1): SQTIHQWPATLVQPVGSPLSLECTVEGTSNPNLYWYRQAAGRGLQLLFYSVGIGQISSEVPQNLSASRPQDRQFILSSKKLLLSDSGFYLCAGYLGGNTEAFFGQGTRLTVV.

Concerning this clone itself: At one end, the junction sequence differs from germline, possibly due to a read error. The chain uses TRBV11-2 and TRBJ2-7; TRBD1 aligns across 7 bases. CDR1 SGHAT and CDR2 FQNNGV come from the germline V gene. CDR3 size: 13 residues. The chain's CDR3 is CASSLGTGTALSF. In nucleotides, the CDR3 is TGTGCCAGCAGCTTAGGTACCGGGACAGCCCTGTCTTTT.

This rearrangement joins TRBV4-3 to TRBJ1-1; 7 bases are shared with TRBD1. J was trimmed by 1 base and V by 3 bases; bases with no gene match: 5. The CDR3 loop spans 15 amino acids. Germline V gene data show CDR1 as LGHNA and CDR2 as YSLEER. CDR3 in DNA: TGCGCCAGCAGCCATAACAGGGGCGGGAACACTGAAGCTTTCTTT. Its translation is CASSHNRGGNTEAFF.

This chain links TRBV2 with TRBJ1-4; TRBD1 aligns across 10 bases. The J segment lost 6 bases and the V segment lost 8 bases, leaving 3 bases of the junction unmatched. Germline loops: CDR1 SNHLY, CDR2 FYNNEI. This CDR3 is built from 13 residues. The CDR3 loop reads CASGDRGYEKLFF. DNA for the CDR3: TGTGCCAGCGGGGACAGGGGATATGAAAAACTGTTTTTT.

CDR3: CASSLRGGYQETQYF. The CDR3, as DNA: TGTGCCAGCAGCCTAAGGGGAGGGTATCAAGAGACCCAGTACTTC. This chain uses TRBV3-1 (or the pseudogene TRBV3-2) with TRBJ2-5, with 7 nucleotides matching TRBD2. The CDR3 has 15 residues. The V gene end was trimmed by 4 bases and the J gene end by 2 bases; junction bases not matched to a gene: 7. Germline lookup yields CDR1 LGHDT and CDR2 YNNKEL (reference sequence).

J is TRBJ1-5 and V is TRBV20-1; the D is unclear. Germline assignment: CDR1 DFQATT and CDR2 SNEGSKA (reference sequence). The CDR3 extends over 14 amino acids. The V end was cut by 3 bases, the J end by 4 bases, with 13 bases between. This chain's CDR3 is CSASESQVNQPQHF. CDR3 in DNA: TGCAGTGCTAGTGAGAGTCAGGTTAATCAGCCCCAGCATTTT.

The J gene is TRBJ2-2, the V gene TRBV11-2, with 10 bases that match TRBD2. The junction had 8 bases not matched to a gene; V was cut back by 5 bases and J by 2 bases. CDR3 length equals 17 residues. CDR1 is SGHAT, CDR2 FQNNGV, per germline. This CDR3 is CASSTGLAGVNTGELFF. The CDR3 bases are TGTGCCAGCAGCACCGGCCTAGCGGGGGTCAACACCGGGGAGCTGTTTTTT.

V and J are TRBV10-2 and TRBJ2-5; 8 bases are a match to TRBD1. The CDR3 has 14 amino acids. Germline assignment: CDR1 WSHSY and CDR2 SAAADI. V was pared by 4 bases and J by 4 bases, with 5 bases of the junction left unmatched. The CDR3 DNA is TGCGCCAGCAGTGGGTGGGACAGGCTAGAGACCCAGTACTTC. It codes for CASSGWDRLETQYF.

In nucleotides, the CDR3 is TGTGCCAGCAGTTATACCTTGACTAGTAACGTTGAGCAGTTCTTC. Amino acids: CASSYTLTSNVEQFF. The chain couples TRBV6-5 to TRBJ2-1, with a tentative D call TRBD2 (6 bases). The CDR3 sequence is 15 residues long. V lost 3 bases and J lost 9, with 18 bases in between. CDR1 is MNHEY and CDR2 is SVGAGI in the germline V gene.